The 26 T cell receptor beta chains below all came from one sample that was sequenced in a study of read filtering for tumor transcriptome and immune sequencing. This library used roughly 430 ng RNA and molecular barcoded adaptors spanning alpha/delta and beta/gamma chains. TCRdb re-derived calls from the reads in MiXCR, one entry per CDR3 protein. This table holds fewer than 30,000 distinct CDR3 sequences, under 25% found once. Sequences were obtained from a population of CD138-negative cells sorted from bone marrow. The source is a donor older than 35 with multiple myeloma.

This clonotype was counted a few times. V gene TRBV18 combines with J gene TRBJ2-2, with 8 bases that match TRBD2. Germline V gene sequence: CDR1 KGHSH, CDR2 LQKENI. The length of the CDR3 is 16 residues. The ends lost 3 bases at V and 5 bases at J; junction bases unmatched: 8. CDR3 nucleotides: TGTGCCAGCTCACCGGGACTTAGCGGGATTACCGGGGAGCTGTTTTTT. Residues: CASSPGLSGITGELFF.

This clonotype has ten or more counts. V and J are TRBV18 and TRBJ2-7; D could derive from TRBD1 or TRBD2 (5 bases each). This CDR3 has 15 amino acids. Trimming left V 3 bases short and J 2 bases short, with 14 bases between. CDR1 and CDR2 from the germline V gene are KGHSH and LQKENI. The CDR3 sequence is CASSPRDGQAYEQYF. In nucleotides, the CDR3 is TGTGCCAGCTCACCCCGGGACGGCCAAGCCTACGAGCAGTACTTC.

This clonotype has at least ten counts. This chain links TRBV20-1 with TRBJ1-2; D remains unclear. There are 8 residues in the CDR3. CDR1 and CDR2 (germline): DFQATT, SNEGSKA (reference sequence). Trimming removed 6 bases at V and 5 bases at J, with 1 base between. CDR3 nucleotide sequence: TGCAGTGCGTATGGCTACACCTTC. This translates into CSAYGYTF.

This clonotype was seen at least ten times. The CDR3 coding sequence is TGTGCCAGCAGCAGGACAGGGGTCAACACTGAAGCTTTCTTT. It specifies CASSRTGVNTEAFF. V is TRBV7-9 and J is TRBJ1-1, with 9 nucleotides matching TRBD1. V lost 5 bases to trimming and J lost 2 bases; unmatched junction nucleotides: 3. CDR3 size: 14 residues. Germline lookup yields CDR1 SEHNR and CDR2 FQNEAQ (reference sequence). Full variable domain (missing parts from reference TRBV7-9 and TRBJ1-1): DTGVSQNPRHKITKRGQNVTFRCDPISEHNRLYWYRQTLGQGPEFLTYFQNEAQLEKSRLLSDRFSAERPKGSFSTLEIQRTEQGDSAMYLCASSRTGVNTEAFFGQGTRLTVV.

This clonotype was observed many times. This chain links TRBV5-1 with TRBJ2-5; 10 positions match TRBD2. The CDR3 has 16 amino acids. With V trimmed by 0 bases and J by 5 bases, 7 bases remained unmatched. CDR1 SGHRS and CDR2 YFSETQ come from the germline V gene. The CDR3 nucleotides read TGCGCCAGCAGCTTGGATCCAGCGGGAGGGCCCGAGACCCAGTACTTC. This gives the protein CASSLDPAGGPETQYF.

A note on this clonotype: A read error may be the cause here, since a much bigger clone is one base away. The DNA of the CDR3 is TGTGCCAGCCGCCTGGGACTAGCGGGAGTTCGCCAAGAGACCCAGTACTTC. This encodes CASRLGLAGVRQETQYF. The chain uses TRBV9 and TRBJ2-5; 14 bases fit TRBD2. Germline lookup yields CDR1 SGDLS and CDR2 YYNGEE. The V and J ends lost 7 bases and 1 base, in that order; junction bases with no gene match: 9. The CDR3 spans 17 residues.

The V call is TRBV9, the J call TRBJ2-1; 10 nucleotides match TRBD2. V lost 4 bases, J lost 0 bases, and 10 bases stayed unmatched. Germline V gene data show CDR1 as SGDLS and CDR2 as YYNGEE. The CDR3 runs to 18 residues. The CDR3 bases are TGTGCCAGCAGCCGGGATAGCGGGAGGAGCGGCTCCTACAATGAGCAGTTCTTC. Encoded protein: CASSRDSGRSGSYNEQFF.

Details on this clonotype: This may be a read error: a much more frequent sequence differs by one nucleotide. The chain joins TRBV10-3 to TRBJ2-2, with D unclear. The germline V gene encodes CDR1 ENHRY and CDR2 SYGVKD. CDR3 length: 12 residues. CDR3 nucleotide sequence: TGTCCCATCAGTGATGGGTACGGGGAGCTGTTTTTT. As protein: CPISDGYGELFF.

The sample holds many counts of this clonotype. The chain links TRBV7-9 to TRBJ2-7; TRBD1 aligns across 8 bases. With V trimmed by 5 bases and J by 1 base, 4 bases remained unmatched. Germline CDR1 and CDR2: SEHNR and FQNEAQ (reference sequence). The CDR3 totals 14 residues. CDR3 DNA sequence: TGTGCCAGCAGCGCCGGACAGGGATCCTACGAGCAGTACTTC. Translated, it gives CASSAGQGSYEQYF.

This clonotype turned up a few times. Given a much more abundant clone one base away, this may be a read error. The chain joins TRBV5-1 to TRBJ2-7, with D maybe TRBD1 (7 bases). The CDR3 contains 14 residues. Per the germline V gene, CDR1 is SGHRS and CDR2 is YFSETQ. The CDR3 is CASSAGGTAYGQYF. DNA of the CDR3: TGCGCCAGCAGCGCAGGGGGGACTGCCTACGGGCAGTACTTC.

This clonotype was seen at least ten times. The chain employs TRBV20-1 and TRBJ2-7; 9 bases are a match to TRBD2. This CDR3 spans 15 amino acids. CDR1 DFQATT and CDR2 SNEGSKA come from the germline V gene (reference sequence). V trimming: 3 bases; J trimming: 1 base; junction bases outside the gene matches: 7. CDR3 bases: TGCAGTGCTAGGATCCATAGCGGGAGATCCTACGAGCAGTACTTC. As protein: CSARIHSGRSYEQYF.

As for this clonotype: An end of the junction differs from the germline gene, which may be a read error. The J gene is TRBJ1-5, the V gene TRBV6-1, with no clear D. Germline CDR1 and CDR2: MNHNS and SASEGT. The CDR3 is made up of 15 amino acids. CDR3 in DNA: TGTGCCAGCGGTGAAAATGGCTTAAGCAATCAGCCCCAGCATTTT. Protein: CASGENGLSNQPQHF.

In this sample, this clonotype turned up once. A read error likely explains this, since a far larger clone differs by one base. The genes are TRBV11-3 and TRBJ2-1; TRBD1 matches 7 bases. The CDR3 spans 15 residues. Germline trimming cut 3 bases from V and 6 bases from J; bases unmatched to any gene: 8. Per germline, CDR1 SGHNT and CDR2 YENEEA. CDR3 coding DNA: TGTGCCAGCAGCTTTAAAGGGGGCCTGGGCAATGAGCAGTTCTTC. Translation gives CASSFKGGLGNEQFF.

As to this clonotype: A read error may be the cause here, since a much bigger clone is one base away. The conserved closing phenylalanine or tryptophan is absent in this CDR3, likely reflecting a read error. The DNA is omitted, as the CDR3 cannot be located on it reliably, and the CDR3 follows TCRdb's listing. The CDR3 loop is CASSYGLASSYNEQLL. The rearrangement links TRBV6-5 to TRBJ2-1. CDR1 and CDR2 (germline): MNHEY, SVGAGI. Both ends counted, the CDR3 spans 16 residues.

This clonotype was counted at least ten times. CDR3 nucleotides: TGCAGTGCTAGAGATCCGAGACAGGGAAGAGCGGATACGCAGTATTTT. Its translation: CSARDPRQGRADTQYF. This chain uses TRBV20-1 with TRBJ2-3, with TRBD1 matching over 7 bases. This CDR3 has 16 residues. V lost 0 bases, J lost 6 bases, and 12 bases stayed unmatched. The germline V gene has CDR1 DFQATT and CDR2 SNEGSKA (reference sequence).

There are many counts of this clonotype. The CDR3 DNA reads TGTGCCGCGGGTGGACAGATACAAGAGACCCAGTACTTC. Its protein is CAAGGQIQETQYF. This sequence joins TRBV6-6 and TRBJ2-5, with TRBD1 as a possible D gene (6 bases). The germline V gene encodes CDR1 MNHNY and CDR2 SVGAGI (reference sequence). The CDR3 loop spans 13 amino acids. V lost 11 bases, J lost 2 bases, and 15 bases lay in between.

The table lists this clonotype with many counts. The CDR3 reads CASSDSGALPSVRAFF. In DNA form, the CDR3 reads TGTGCCAGCAGCGACTCGGGGGCCCTCCCCTCGGTTAGGGCTTTCTTT. J is TRBJ1-1 and V is TRBV11-2; possibly TRBD1 for D (6 bases). The CDR3 has 16 residues. The germline V gene has CDR1 SGHAT and CDR2 FQNNGV. Trimming shortened V by 5 bases and J by 11 bases, and 27 bases separated the two germline ends.

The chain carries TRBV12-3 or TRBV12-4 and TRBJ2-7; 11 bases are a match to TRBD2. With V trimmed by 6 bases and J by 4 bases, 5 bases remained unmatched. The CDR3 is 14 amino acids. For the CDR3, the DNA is TGTGCCAGCAGGCTAGCGGGAGGTGGGTACGAGCAGTACTTC. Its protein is CASRLAGGGYEQYF.

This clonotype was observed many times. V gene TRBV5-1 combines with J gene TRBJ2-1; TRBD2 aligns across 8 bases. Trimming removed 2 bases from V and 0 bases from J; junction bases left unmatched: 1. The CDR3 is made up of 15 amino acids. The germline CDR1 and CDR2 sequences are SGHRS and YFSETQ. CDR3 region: CASSFGLASYNEQFF. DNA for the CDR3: TGCGCCAGCAGCTTCGGACTAGCCTCCTACAATGAGCAGTTCTTC.

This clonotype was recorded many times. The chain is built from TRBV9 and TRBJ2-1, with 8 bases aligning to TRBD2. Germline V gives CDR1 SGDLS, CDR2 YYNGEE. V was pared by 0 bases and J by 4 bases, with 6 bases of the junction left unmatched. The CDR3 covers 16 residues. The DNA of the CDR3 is TGTGCCAGCAGCGTAGCTTCGGTAGCGGGGTACAATGAGCAGTTCTTC. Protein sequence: CASSVASVAGYNEQFF.

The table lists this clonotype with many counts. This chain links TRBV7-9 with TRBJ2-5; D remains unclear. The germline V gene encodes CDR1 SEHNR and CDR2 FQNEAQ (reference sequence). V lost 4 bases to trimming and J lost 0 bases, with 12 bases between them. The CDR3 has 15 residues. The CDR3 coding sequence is TGTGCCAGCAGCTGGACGGACCTGTACCAAGAGACCCAGTACTTC. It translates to CASSWTDLYQETQYF.

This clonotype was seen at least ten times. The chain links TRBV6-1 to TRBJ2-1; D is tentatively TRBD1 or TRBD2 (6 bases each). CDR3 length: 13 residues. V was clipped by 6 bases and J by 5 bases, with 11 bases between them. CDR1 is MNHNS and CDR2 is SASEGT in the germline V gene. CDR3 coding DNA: TGTGCCAGCAGACAGGGAGGTGACAATGAGCAGTTCTTC. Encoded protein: CASRQGGDNEQFF.

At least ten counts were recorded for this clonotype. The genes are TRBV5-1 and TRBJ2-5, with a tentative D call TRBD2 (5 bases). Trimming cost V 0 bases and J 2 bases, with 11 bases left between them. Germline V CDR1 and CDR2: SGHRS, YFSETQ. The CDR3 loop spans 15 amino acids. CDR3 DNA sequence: TGCGCCAGCAGCTTGGGGTTAGCGCATCAAGAGACCCAGTACTTC. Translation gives CASSLGLAHQETQYF.

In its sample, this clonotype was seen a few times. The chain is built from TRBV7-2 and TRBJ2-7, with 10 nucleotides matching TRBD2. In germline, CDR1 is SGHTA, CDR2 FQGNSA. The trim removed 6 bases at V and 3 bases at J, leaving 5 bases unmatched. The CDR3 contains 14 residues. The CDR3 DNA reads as TGTGCCAGCAGACCTAGCGGGGGAAGCTACGAGCAGTACTTC. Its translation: CASRPSGGSYEQYF. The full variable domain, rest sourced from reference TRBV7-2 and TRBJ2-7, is GAGVSQSPSNKVTEKGKDVELRCDPISGHTALYWYRQSLGQGLEFLIYFQGNSAPDKSGLPSDRFSAERTGGSVSTLTIQRTQQEDSAVYLCASRPSGGSYEQYFGPGTRLTVT.

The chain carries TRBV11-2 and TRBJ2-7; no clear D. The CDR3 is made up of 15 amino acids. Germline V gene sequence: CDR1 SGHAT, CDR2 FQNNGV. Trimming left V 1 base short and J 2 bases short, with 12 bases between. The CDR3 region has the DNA TGTGCCAGCAGCTTAGTCGTGGGCAGCGCCTACGAGCAGTACTTC. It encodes CASSLVVGSAYEQYF.

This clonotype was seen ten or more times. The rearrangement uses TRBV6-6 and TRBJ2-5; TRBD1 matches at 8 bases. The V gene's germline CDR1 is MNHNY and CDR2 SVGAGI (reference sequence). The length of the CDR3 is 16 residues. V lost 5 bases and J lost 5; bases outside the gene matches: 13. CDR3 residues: CASSTSPRTGSETQYF. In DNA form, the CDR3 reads TGTGCCAGCAGTACAAGCCCCCGGACAGGGTCGGAGACCCAGTACTTC.